Shown below are 4 T cell receptor beta chains from a single sample sequenced in a study of OX40 agonist ivuxolimab in advanced cancers. TCRdb keeps only in-frame clones here, not all; method: immunoSEQ multiplex PCR. In the table there are approximately 20,000 clones, 80% to 90% of which are singletons. The source material was CD4+ or CD8+ T cells sorted from blood, sampled in a trial of the OX40 agonist ivuxolimab. Every receptor here comes from an adult with an advanced solid tumor such as melanoma, head and neck, liver or kidney cancer.

V and J are TRBV29-1 and TRBJ1-3; 7 bases are a match to TRBD1. This CDR3 comprises 14 residues. V dropped 6 bases and J dropped 6; count of bases not matched to a gene: 11. Germline assignment: CDR1 SQVTM and CDR2 ANQGSEA. The CDR3 region has the DNA TGCAGCGTCTCACAGGGGACGTTTGAAAACACCATATATTTT. Its translation is CSVSQGTFENTIYF.

The chain uses TRBV4-1 and TRBJ2-2; D is uncertain. The germline CDR1 and CDR2 sequences are MGHRA and YSYEKL. V was shortened by 0 bases and J by 5 bases, with 13 bases between the two germline ends. CDR3 length: 16 residues. The CDR3 nucleotides are TGCGCCAGCAGCCAAGATCCGGCTAGGGTAACCGGGGAGCTGTTTTTT. It is translated as CASSQDPARVTGELFF.

This chain connects TRBV29-1 to TRBJ1-2; 10 nucleotides match TRBD1. J was trimmed by 4 bases and V by 6 bases; bases with no gene match: 5. Germline V gene sequence: CDR1 SQVTM, CDR2 ANQGSEA. This CDR3 contains 13 residues. CDR3 sequence (DNA): TGCAGCGTAACGGGACAGGGGTCCTATGGCTACACCTTC. Protein sequence: CSVTGQGSYGYTF. The variable domain in full, completed from reference TRBV29-1 and TRBJ1-2, reads SAVISQKPSRDICQRGTSLTIQCQVDSQVTMMFWYRQQPGQSLTLIATANQGSEATYESGFVIDKFPISRPNLTFSTLTVSNMSPEDSSIYLCSVTGQGSYGYTFGSGTRLTVV.

This chain connects TRBV27 to TRBJ1-5; no clear D gene. This CDR3 spans 13 amino acids. V was cut by 1 base and J by 10 bases, with 11 bases left in between. From germline, CDR1 is MNHEY and CDR2 SMNVEV (reference sequence). This chain's CDR3 is CASSLLIRGPQHF. DNA for the CDR3: TGTGCCAGCAGTTTATTGATACGCGGACCCCAGCATTTT.